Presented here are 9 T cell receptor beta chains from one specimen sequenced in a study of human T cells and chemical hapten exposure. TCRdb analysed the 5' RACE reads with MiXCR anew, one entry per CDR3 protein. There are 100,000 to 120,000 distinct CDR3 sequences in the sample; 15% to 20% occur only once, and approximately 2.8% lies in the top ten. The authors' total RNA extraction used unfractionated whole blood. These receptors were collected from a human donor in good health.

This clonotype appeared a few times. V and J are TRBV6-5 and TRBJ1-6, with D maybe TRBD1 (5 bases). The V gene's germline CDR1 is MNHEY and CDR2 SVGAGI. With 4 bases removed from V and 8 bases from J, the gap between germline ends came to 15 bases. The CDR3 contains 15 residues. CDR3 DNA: TGTGCCAGCAGTTGGGACCCCCAAGGGGATTCACCCCTCCACTTT. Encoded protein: CASSWDPQGDSPLHF.

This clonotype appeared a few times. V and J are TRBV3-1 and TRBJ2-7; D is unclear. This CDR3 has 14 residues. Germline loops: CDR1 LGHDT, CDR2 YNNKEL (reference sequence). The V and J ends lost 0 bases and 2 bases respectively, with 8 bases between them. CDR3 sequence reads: CASSQDQRAYEQYF. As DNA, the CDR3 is TGTGCCAGCAGCCAAGATCAACGGGCCTACGAGCAGTACTTC.

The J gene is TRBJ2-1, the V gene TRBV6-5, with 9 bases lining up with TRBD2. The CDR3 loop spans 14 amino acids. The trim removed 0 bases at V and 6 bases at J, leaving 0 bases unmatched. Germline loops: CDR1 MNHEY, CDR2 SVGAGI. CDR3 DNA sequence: TGTGCCAGCAGTTACTCAGCGGGAGGCAATGAGCAGTTCTTC. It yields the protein CASSYSAGGNEQFF.

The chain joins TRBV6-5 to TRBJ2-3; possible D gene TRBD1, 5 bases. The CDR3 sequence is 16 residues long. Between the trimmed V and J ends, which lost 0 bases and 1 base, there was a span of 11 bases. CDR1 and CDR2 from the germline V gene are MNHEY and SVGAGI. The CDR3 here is CASSYSGAPGTDTQYF. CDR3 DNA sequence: TGTGCCAGCAGTTACTCAGGGGCTCCGGGCACAGATACGCAGTATTTT.

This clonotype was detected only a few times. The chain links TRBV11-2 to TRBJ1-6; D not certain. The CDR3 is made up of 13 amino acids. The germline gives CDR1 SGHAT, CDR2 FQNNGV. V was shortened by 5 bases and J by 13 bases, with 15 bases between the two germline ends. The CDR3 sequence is CASSAPLQGPLHF. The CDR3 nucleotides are TGTGCCAGCAGCGCCCCGTTACAAGGCCCCCTCCACTTT.

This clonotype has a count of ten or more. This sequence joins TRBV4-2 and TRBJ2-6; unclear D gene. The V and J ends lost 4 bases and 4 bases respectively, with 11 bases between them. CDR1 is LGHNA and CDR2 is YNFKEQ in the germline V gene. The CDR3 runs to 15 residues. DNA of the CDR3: TGTGCCAGCAGCCCCTCATTCGGCGGGGCCAACGTCCTGACTTTC. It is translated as CASSPSFGGANVLTF.

Here the CDR3 reads CASSSRGPSLEAKNIQYF. The CDR3 coding sequence is TGTGCCAGCAGCTCCAGGGGGCCTTCGCTAGAAGCCAAAAACATTCAGTACTTC. V usage is TRBV7-3 and J usage is TRBJ2-4; 8 positions match TRBD1. Trimming removed 4 bases from V and 0 bases from J; junction bases left unmatched: 11. The CDR3 is made up of 18 amino acids. Germline assignment: CDR1 SGHTA and CDR2 FQGTGA. Complete variable domain (other parts from reference TRBV7-3 and TRBJ2-4): GAGVSQTPSNKVTEKGKYVELRCDPISGHTALYWYRQSLGQGPEFLIYFQGTGAADDSGLPNDRFFAVRPEGSVSTLKIQRTERGDSAVYLCASSSRGPSLEAKNIQYFGAGTRLSVL.

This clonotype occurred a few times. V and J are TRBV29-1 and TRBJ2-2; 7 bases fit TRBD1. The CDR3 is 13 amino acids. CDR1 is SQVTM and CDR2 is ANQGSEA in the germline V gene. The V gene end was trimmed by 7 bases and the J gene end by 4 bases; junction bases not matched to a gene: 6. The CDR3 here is CSATGEGTGELFF. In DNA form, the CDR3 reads TGCAGCGCTACAGGGGAAGGCACCGGGGAGCTGTTTTTT.

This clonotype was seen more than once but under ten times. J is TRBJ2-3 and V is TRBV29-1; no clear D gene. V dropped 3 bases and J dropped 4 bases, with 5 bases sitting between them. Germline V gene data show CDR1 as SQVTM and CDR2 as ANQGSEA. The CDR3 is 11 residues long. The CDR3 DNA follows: TGCAGCGTTGATAGGGCAGATACGCAGTATTTT. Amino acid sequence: CSVDRADTQYF.